This passage covers 23 T cell receptor beta chains from one sample sequenced in a study of monozygotic twins with inflammatory bowel disease. TCRdb reprocessed the 5' RACE reads, keeping one entry per CDR3 protein, no DNA. This specimen shows more than 300,000 distinct CDR3 sequences; the ten leading clones hold about 5%. Sequenced input: blood. The receptors come from a human donor with ulcerative colitis or Crohn's disease, or a healthy co-twin of an affected twin (not recorded which).

The rearrangement links TRBV10-2 to TRBJ1-1; the TCRdb D gene call, TRBD1, has no DNA to confirm it. Germline V lookup: CDR1 WSHSY, CDR2 SAAADI. The CDR3 extends over 13 amino acids. Here the CDR3 reads CASSAGVNTEAFF.

The chain uses TRBV5-1 and TRBJ2-2; TCRdb selects TRBD2, and the lack of DNA leaves this call unchecked. Germline V lookup: CDR1 SGHRS, CDR2 YFSETQ. The CDR3 contains 15 residues. The chain's CDR3 is CASSGLTSNTGELFF.

The chain has TRBV12-2 and TRBJ2-6. TRBV12-2 is described as a pseudogene. The CDR3 has 18 residues. CDR3: CASRLGKMTYSGANVLTF.

The chain's CDR3 is CSAPGLAGSTGAYNEQFF. The chain links TRBV29-1 to TRBJ2-1; TCRdb indicates TRBD2, and absent DNA this call remains unverified. The CDR3 runs 18 residues. The V gene's germline CDR1 is SQVTM and CDR2 ANQGSEA.

The rearrangement joins TRBV7-2 to TRBJ2-5. CDR1 is SGHTA, CDR2 FQGNSA, per germline. This CDR3 contains 15 residues. The CDR3: CASSPDVGNQETQYF.

The chain uses TRBV4-3 and TRBJ2-7. Germline CDR1 LGHNA, CDR2 YSLEER. The CDR3 extends over 15 amino acids. The CDR3 protein is CASSQDPSFGYEQYF.

The V and J genes are TRBV14 and TRBJ2-1; TCRdb indicates TRBD1, and absent DNA this call remains unverified. CDR3 size: 17 residues. The germline CDR1 and CDR2 sequences are SGHDN and FVKESK. Here the CDR3 reads CASSPGPGQKDYNEQFF.

The chain combines TRBV20-1 with TRBJ2-1; TCRdb gives TRBD1 as the D gene, but with no DNA this cannot be confirmed. The CDR3 has 13 residues. Germline CDR1 and CDR2: DFQATT and SNEGSKA (reference sequence). The CDR3 is CSARDFSPGEQFF.

The V gene is TRBV20-1, the J gene TRBJ2-4; TCRdb's D call of TRBD2 is untestable without DNA. The CDR3 has 18 amino acids. CDR1 and CDR2 from the germline V gene are DFQATT and SNEGSKA (reference sequence). This chain's CDR3 is CSASATPGLADAKNIQYF.

This sequence joins TRBV6-5 and TRBJ2-1. This CDR3 contains 17 residues. Germline CDR1 and CDR2: MNHEY and SVGAGI. Here the CDR3 reads CASSYRDGSGSYNEQFF.

This rearrangement joins TRBV7-8 to TRBJ2-3; with no DNA, the TCRdb D assignment of TRBD1 cannot be verified. Per the germline V gene, CDR1 is SGHVS and CDR2 is FQNEAQ. The CDR3 runs to 13 residues. The CDR3 loop is CASSSVPGPLGYF.

The chain combines TRBV10-3 with TRBJ2-7; the D gene TCRdb calls, TRBD2, cannot be checked with no DNA. Germline CDR1 ENHRY, CDR2 SYGVKD. The CDR3 contains 14 residues. The CDR3 sequence is CAISGLAGGHEQYF.

The J gene is TRBJ2-7, the V gene TRBV7-3; the TCRdb D gene call, TRBD2, has no DNA to confirm it. CDR1 SGHTA and CDR2 FQGTGA come from the germline V gene. The CDR3 consists of 13 residues. CDR3: CASSLGEVYEQYF.

The V call is TRBV2, the J call TRBJ2-7. Germline CDR1 SNHLY, CDR2 FYNNEI. The CDR3 loop spans 11 amino acids. This chain's CDR3 is CASSEKREQYF. Full variable domain (outside the CDR3, taken from reference TRBV2 and TRBJ2-7): EPEVTQTPSHQVTQMGQEVILRCVPISNHLYFYWYRQILGQKVEFLVSFYNNEISEKSEIFDDQFSVERPDGSNFTLKIRSTKLEDSAMYFCASSEKREQYFGPGTRLTVT.

V and J are TRBV5-5 and TRBJ2-1. CDR3 size: 15 residues. Per the germline V gene, CDR1 is SGHKS and CDR2 is YYEKEE (reference sequence). The CDR3 sequence is CASSWGLASYNEQFF. Together with reference TRBV5-5 and TRBJ2-1, the CDR3 gives the full variable domain: DAGVTQSPTHLIKTRGQQVTLRCSPISGHKSVSWYQQVLGQGPQFIFQYYEKEERGRGNFPDRFSARQFPNYSSELNVNALLLGDSALYLCASSWGLASYNEQFFGPGTRLTVL.

CDR3 loop: CSAGEPNQPQHF. This chain joins TRBV29-1 and TRBJ1-5; TCRdb calls TRBD1, which cannot be checked without DNA. There are 12 residues in the CDR3. Germline lookup yields CDR1 SQVTM and CDR2 ANQGSEA.

The chain carries TRBV2 and TRBJ2-1; TCRdb lists TRBD2, though no DNA is available to test this call. CDR1 is SNHLY, CDR2 FYNNEI, per germline. This CDR3 has 15 amino acids. CDR3 amino acids: CATTSGRVLGNEQFF.

The chain is built from TRBV7-2 and TRBJ2-7; without DNA, the TCRdb call of TRBD2 cannot be checked. The CDR3 runs 16 residues. Per the germline V gene, CDR1 is SGHTA and CDR2 is FQGNSA. This CDR3 is CASSFHSSGLSYEQYF. The full variable domain, completed using reference TRBV7-2 and TRBJ2-7, is GAGVSQSPSNKVTEKGKDVELRCDPISGHTALYWYRQSLGQGLEFLIYFQGNSAPDKSGLPSDRFSAERTGGSVSTLTIQRTQQEDSAVYLCASSFHSSGLSYEQYFGPGTRLTVT.

The V and J genes are TRBV28 and TRBJ2-3; no DNA is available, so the TRBD2 call from TCRdb remains unchecked. Germline CDR1 MDHEN, CDR2 SYDVKM. There are 14 residues in the CDR3. The CDR3 loop reads CASRIWRGTDTQYF.

V and J are TRBV5-1 and TRBJ2-5; TCRdb picks TRBD1, but there is no DNA to check that call. Germline loops: CDR1 SGHRS, CDR2 YFSETQ. There are 15 residues in the CDR3. This CDR3 is CASSLRDSRQETQYF.

The J gene is TRBJ2-5, the V gene TRBV29-1; TCRdb outputs TRBD2, but without DNA this stays unchecked. The CDR3 covers 13 residues. CDR1 SQVTM and CDR2 ANQGSEA come from the germline V gene. The CDR3 sequence is CSVDSGGAGTQYF.

V gene TRBV5-5 combines with J gene TRBJ2-1; the TCRdb call, TRBD2, lacks DNA for checking. The CDR3 spans 18 residues. Looked up from germline, CDR1 is SGHKS and CDR2 is YYEKEE (reference sequence). The CDR3 region is CASSLGLAGPSSYNEQFF.

The V gene is TRBV20-1, the J gene TRBJ2-7. This CDR3 has 12 amino acids. Germline loops: CDR1 DFQATT, CDR2 SNEGSKA (reference sequence). The CDR3 is CSARRTNKEQYF.